The rows below give T cell receptor beta chains drawn from one sample of a study of blood T cell repertoires in COVID-19. This table comes from immunoSEQ multiplex PCR, and its TCRdb copy is limited to in-frame clones, with some not included. The table has a few hundred thousand clones, about 90% seen once. The sequenced sample consisted of PBMCs or T cells enriched from blood (not recorded which). The receptors were sampled from a woman aged 18-30 years with acute COVID-19. The CDR3 runs from the conserved cysteine through the conserved F or W. The D gene is left open where the match is weak. Clone size, where shown, is once, few, many, or a class for clones that have expanded.

CDR3: CASSVGGSSRVSPLHF
DNA: TGTGCCAGCAGCGTAGGGGGCAGCTCAAGGGTTTCACCCCTCCACTTT
D: NA
J: TRBJ1-6
size: NA
V: TRBV9

CDR3: CASRRDRGLPNSPLHF
DNA: TGTGCCAGTCGCCGGGACAGGGGCTTACCTAATTCACCCCTCCACTTT
D: TRBD1
J: TRBJ1-6
size: NA
V: TRBV19

CDR3: CASSGGVASGRDYEQYF
DNA: TGTGCCAGCAGCGGGGGGGTGGCGAGCGGGAGGGACTACGAGCAGTACTTC
D: TRBD2
J: TRBJ2-7
size: few
V: TRBV5-4

CDR3: CASSLEGSSFYNEQFF
DNA: TGTGCCAGCAGCTTAGAAGGATCTAGCTTCTACAATGAGCAGTTCTTC
D: NA
J: TRBJ2-1
size: NA
V: TRBV7-2

CDR3: CASSRGGRVDTEAFF
DNA: TGTGCCAGCAGTCGGGGGGGCAGGGTGGACACTGAAGCTTTCTTT
D: NA
J: TRBJ1-1
size: NA
V: TRBV28

CDR3: CASSPTGGGGQPQHF
DNA: TGTGCCAGCAGTCCTACAGGGGGAGGAGGTCAGCCCCAGCATTTT
D: TRBD1
J: TRBJ1-5
size: NA
V: TRBV6-5

CDR3: CASSDPWGQQTANEKLFF
DNA: TGTGCCAGCAGCGACCCGTGGGGGCAACAAACGGCTAATGAAAAACTGTTTTTT
D: NA
J: TRBJ1-4
size: NA
V: TRBV9

CDR3: CASSLGLAGDRGYNEQFF
DNA: TGTGCCAGCAGCTTAGGACTAGCGGGAGATAGGGGCTACAATGAGCAGTTCTTC
D: TRBD2
J: TRBJ2-1
size: NA
V: TRBV7-8

CDR3: CASSPRQGSYEQYF
DNA: TGTGCCAGCAGCCCTAGACAGGGCTCCTACGAGCAGTACTTC
D: TRBD1
J: TRBJ2-7
size: few
V: TRBV7-3

CDR3: CASGAGNEQFF
DNA: TGTGCTAGTGGTGCAGGCAATGAGCAGTTCTTC
D: NA
J: TRBJ2-1
size: NA
V: TRBV12-5

CDR3: CASSESGTGYEQYF
DNA: TGTGCCAGCAGTGAATCGGGGACAGGTTACGAGCAGTACTTC
D: TRBD1
J: TRBJ2-7
size: NA
V: TRBV25-1

CDR3: CASSEGLAGGLGFF
DNA: TGTGCCAGTAGTGAGGGACTAGCGGGAGGTCTAGGGTTCTTC
D: TRBD2
J: TRBJ2-1
size: NA
V: TRBV19

CDR3: CASRRGGTNYGYTF
DNA: TGTGCCAGCAGACGTGGGGGCACTAACTATGGCTACACCTTC
D: NA
J: TRBJ1-2
size: NA
V: TRBV28

CDR3: CASSLGTHQETQYF
DNA: TGCGCCAGCAGCTTGGGGACACACCAAGAGACCCAGTACTTC
D: NA
J: TRBJ2-5
size: NA
V: TRBV5-1

CDR3: CASSQALAGASYNEQFF
DNA: TGTGCCAGCAGCCAAGCGTTAGCGGGCGCCTCCTACAATGAGCAGTTCTTC
D: TRBD2
J: TRBJ2-1
size: NA
V: TRBV4-2

CDR3: CSVLLIASGSVGTDTQYF
DNA: TGCAGCGTTCTCCTTATCGCTAGCGGGAGCGTAGGCACAGATACGCAGTATTTT
D: TRBD2
J: TRBJ2-3
size: NA
V: TRBV29-1

CDR3: CASSQFQGIGNTIYF
DNA: TGTGCCAGCAGCCAATTTCAGGGTATTGGTAACACCATATATTTT
D: NA
J: TRBJ1-3
size: NA
V: TRBV3-1/TRBV3-2

CDR3: CASSSWTGKGTEAFF
DNA: TGCGCCAGCAGCTCCTGGACAGGGAAGGGCACTGAAGCTTTCTTT
D: TRBD1
J: TRBJ1-1
size: NA
V: TRBV5-1

CDR3: CASSSGEGYGYTF
DNA: TGTGCCAGCAGCTCGGGGGAGGGCTATGGCTACACCTTC
D: NA
J: TRBJ1-2
size: NA
V: TRBV6-5

CDR3: CASSESPTGTSGRGELFF
DNA: TGTGCCAGCAGTGAGTCCCCGACCGGGACTAGCGGGAGAGGGGAGCTGTTTTTT
D: TRBD2
J: TRBJ2-2
size: NA
V: TRBV6-4

CDR3: CASSLGSGAGANVLTF
DNA: TGTGCCAGCAGCTTAGGGTCCGGGGCTGGGGCCAACGTCCTGACTTTC
D: NA
J: TRBJ2-6
size: NA
V: TRBV11-2

CDR3: CASSSSTKGAGNTEAFF
DNA: TGTGCCAGCAGTTCCTCAACCAAGGGGGCCGGGAACACTGAAGCTTTCTTT
D: TRBD1
J: TRBJ1-1
size: NA
V: TRBV28

CDR3: CASSLRGSNQPQHF
DNA: TGTGCCAGCAGTTTGCGGGGTTCGAATCAGCCCCAGCATTTT
D: NA
J: TRBJ1-5
size: NA
V: TRBV28

CDR3: CASNPGQGITGELFF
DNA: TGTGCCAGCAACCCCGGACAGGGGATCACCGGGGAGCTGTTTTTT
D: TRBD1
J: TRBJ2-2
size: NA
V: TRBV28

CDR3: CASTTLDREHGYTF
DNA: TGTGCCAGCACTACTCTCGACAGGGAGCATGGCTACACCTTC
D: TRBD1
J: TRBJ1-2
size: NA
V: TRBV28

CDR3: CASSYGFGGHVNEQFF
DNA: TGTGCCAGCAGTTACGGGTTCGGCGGACACGTCAATGAGCAGTTCTTC
D: NA
J: TRBJ2-1
size: NA
V: TRBV6-2/TRBV6-3

CDR3: CASSQGEEAGNTIYF
DNA: TGTGCCAGCAGCCAAGGCGAGGAGGCTGGAAACACCATATATTTT
D: NA
J: TRBJ1-3
size: NA
V: TRBV3-1/TRBV3-2

CDR3: CASSYSYEDTQYF
DNA: TGTGCCAGCAGTTACTCTTATGAGGATACGCAGTATTTT
D: NA
J: TRBJ2-3
size: NA
V: TRBV6-5

CDR3: CASSLILAGVGFGEQFF
DNA: TGTGCCAGCAGCTTGATTCTAGCGGGAGTTGGTTTCGGTGAGCAGTTCTTC
D: TRBD2
J: TRBJ2-1
size: NA
V: TRBV7-9

CDR3: CASSVQGDDTEAFF
DNA: TGTGCCAGCAGCGTACAGGGCGATGATACTGAAGCTTTCTTT
D: NA
J: TRBJ1-1
size: NA
V: TRBV9

CDR3: CASRSLRILTYEQYF
DNA: TGTGCCAGCAGATCCCTCCGTATTCTTACCTACGAGCAGTACTTC
D: NA
J: TRBJ2-7
size: NA
V: TRBV28

CDR3: CASSAGTSVYRAQETQYF
DNA: TGTGCCAGCTCCGCCGGGACTAGCGTCTATCGGGCTCAAGAGACCCAGTACTTC
D: TRBD2
J: TRBJ2-5
size: NA
V: TRBV27

CDR3: CASTRTGVVGEQFF
DNA: TGTGCCAGCACCCGGACAGGGGTTGTAGGGGAGCAGTTCTTC
D: TRBD1
J: TRBJ2-1
size: NA
V: TRBV27

CDR3: CASSEKGENTEAFF
DNA: TGTGCCAGCAGTGAAAAAGGGGAGAACACTGAAGCTTTCTTT
D: NA
J: TRBJ1-1
size: NA
V: TRBV6-4

CDR3: CATSDSGTSGYEQYF
DNA: TGTGCCACCAGTGATTCCGGGACTAGCGGGTACGAGCAGTACTTC
D: TRBD2
J: TRBJ2-7
size: NA
V: TRBV24-1

CDR3: CASSRSIQGTDNEKLFF
DNA: TGTGCCAGCAGTCGAAGTATACAGGGGACTGATAATGAAAAACTGTTTTTT
D: TRBD1
J: TRBJ1-4
size: NA
V: TRBV6-6

CDR3: CASKREFGEQFF
DNA: TGTGCCAGCAAGCGGGAGTTCGGGGAGCAGTTCTTC
D: TRBD2
J: TRBJ2-1
size: NA
V: TRBV6-5

CDR3: CASSPLAGTTYEQYF
DNA: TGTGCCAGCTCACCACTAGCGGGGACGACATACGAGCAGTACTTC
D: TRBD2
J: TRBJ2-7
size: NA
V: TRBV18

CDR3: CSVESGYFGTQYF
DNA: TGCAGCGTTGAGTCCGGGTACTTTGGGACCCAGTACTTC
D: NA
J: TRBJ2-5
size: NA
V: TRBV29-1

CDR3: CASSSGLAATEPETQYF
DNA: TGTGCCAGCAGCTCAGGACTAGCGGCAACCGAGCCGGAGACCCAGTACTTC
D: TRBD2
J: TRBJ2-5
size: NA
V: TRBV11-3

CDR3: CASSFPRGSLKTQYF
DNA: TGTGCCAGCAGCTTCCCCAGGGGATCTCTTAAGACCCAGTACTTC
D: NA
J: TRBJ2-5
size: NA
V: TRBV7-9

CDR3: CASSPPRGVANEKLFF
DNA: TGTGCCAGCAGCCCCCCCCGCGGCGTGGCTAATGAAAAACTGTTTTTT
D: NA
J: TRBJ1-4
size: NA
V: TRBV7-9

CDR3: CATSSRGRDNEQFF
DNA: TGTGCCACCAGCAGCAGAGGCCGGGACAATGAGCAGTTCTTC
D: NA
J: TRBJ2-1
size: once
V: TRBV15

CDR3: CASSERTGGVYEQYF
DNA: TGTGCCAGCAGTGAAAGGACAGGGGGCGTATACGAGCAGTACTTC
D: TRBD1
J: TRBJ2-7
size: NA
V: TRBV2

CDR3: CASSLGATSYEQYF
DNA: TGTGCCAGCAGCTTAGGGGCTACCTCCTACGAGCAGTACTTC
D: NA
J: TRBJ2-7
size: once
V: TRBV11-2

CDR3: CASSLGASGMNEQFF
DNA: TGTGCCAGCAGCTTAGGGGCTAGCGGGATGAATGAGCAGTTCTTC
D: TRBD2
J: TRBJ2-1
size: NA
V: TRBV11-3

CDR3: CASSAPGTRGSNEQFF
DNA: TGTGCCAGCAGCGCCCCCGGGACTAGGGGGTCCAATGAGCAGTTCTTC
D: TRBD2
J: TRBJ2-1
size: NA
V: TRBV11-3

CDR3: CATRGLAGDTGELFF
DNA: TGTGCCACCCGGGGACTAGCGGGAGACACCGGGGAGCTGTTTTTT
D: TRBD2
J: TRBJ2-2
size: once
V: TRBV24-1

CDR3: CATSDFRTGGNYGYTF
DNA: TGTGCCACCAGTGATTTCCGGACAGGGGGTAACTATGGCTACACCTTC
D: TRBD1
J: TRBJ1-2
size: NA
V: TRBV24-1